These T cell receptor beta chains were read from a single sample in a study of shared clonotypes between healthy human individuals. Here immunoSEQ multiplex PCR was the method, and the copy in TCRdb shows in-frame clones only, minus some. Of more than 900,000 clones in the sample, about 84% were seen once. The sample consisted of memory CD4+ T cells from PBMCs. The receptors derive from a man aged 18 to 29 in good health. Some clones in this sample may be carry-over from other donors' samples. Each CDR3 is given with its conserved first and last residue. A D gene is named only where the DNA matches it firmly. Part of the rows lack a size; the others show once, few, many or a class for expanded clones.

TRBV19	-	TRBJ2-7	TRBD2	CASTRTSGATYEQYF	TGTGCCAGTACCCGGACTAGCGGGGCTACCTACGAGCAGTACTTC
TRBV6-5	few	TRBJ1-5	-	CASRQGYNQPQHF	TGTGCCAGCAGACAGGGTTACAATCAGCCCCAGCATTTT
TRBV7-2	-	TRBJ2-7	TRBD1	CASSFRTGAYEQYF	TGTGCCAGCAGCTTTCGGACAGGGGCCTACGAGCAGTACTTC
TRBV6-1	-	TRBJ2-7	-	CASSETGTQQYF	TGTGCCAGCAGTGAGACCGGGACCCAGCAGTACTTC
TRBV2	-	TRBJ2-7	TRBD1	CASRTTGGDEQYF	TGTGCCAGCAGAACTACAGGGGGCGACGAGCAGTACTTC
TRBV7-6	-	TRBJ2-2	-	CASIGQGRFANTGELFF	TGTGCCAGCATCGGGCAAGGTCGGTTCGCGAACACCGGGGAGCTGTTTTTT
TRBV9	-	TRBJ2-2	-	CASSVVGDTGELFF	TGTGCCAGCAGCGTAGTAGGGGACACCGGGGAGCTGTTTTTT
TRBV14	-	TRBJ2-1	-	CASSHATENEQFF	TGTGCCAGCAGCCACGCGACAGAGAATGAGCAGTTCTTC
TRBV15	-	TRBJ2-1	TRBD1	CATKGDRGWLARDEQFF	TGTGCCACCAAAGGGGACAGGGGATGGTTAGCGAGAGATGAGCAGTTCTTC
TRBV5-5	-	TRBJ1-1	TRBD1	CASSSGTGTLNTEAFF	TGTGCCAGCAGCTCTGGGACAGGGACTTTGAACACTGAAGCTTTCTTT
TRBV27	few	TRBJ1-1	-	CASSLSFRNTEAFF	TGTGCCAGCAGTTTATCGTTCCGGAACACTGAAGCTTTCTTT
TRBV5-4	-	TRBJ2-7	TRBD2	CASSLRSSGSYEQYF	TGTGCCAGCAGCTTGAGGAGTAGCGGGAGCTACGAGCAGTACTTC
TRBV7-8	-	TRBJ2-3	-	CVIGFGTDTQYF	TGTGTAATCGGCTTTGGGACAGATACGCAGTATTTT
TRBV5-6	-	TRBJ1-2	-	CASSPRGGNYGYTF	TGTGCCAGCAGCCCAAGAGGGGGTAACTATGGCTACACCTTC
TRBV5-1	-	TRBJ2-5	TRBD1	CASSLEVGGASETQYF	TGCGCCAGCAGCTTGGAAGTAGGGGGCGCATCCGAGACCCAGTACTTC
TRBV7-9	few	TRBJ1-2	-	CASSPSQGEGYTF	TGTGCCAGCAGCCCGTCCCAGGGAGAAGGCTACACCTTC